The clone carrying this T cell receptor beta chain has a count of ten or more. Its antigen is unknown. The data were obtained in a study of Graves' ophthalmopathy and Graves' hyperthyroidism. About the study: Peripheral blood was gathered at first diagnosis, ahead of any treatment whatsoever.

For donors with ophthalmopathy, the disease showed moderate-to-severe activity, reached CAS ≥3 and NOSPECS ≥4, and had lasted under 3 months. Each diagnosis was determined on the basis of clinical symptoms, serum thyroxine, TRAb, thyroid ultrasound and orbital computed tomography. Germline V gene lookup returns CDR1 LNHDA and CDR2 SQIVND (reference sequence). This CDR3 region has 14 residues. V lost 3 bases, J lost 2 bases, and 11 bases lay in between. Findings of the study overall: Blood also contained most of the expanded thyroid clonotypes above 0.001 frequency.

As the template, RNA transcripts were used to amplify TCR beta CDR3 regions. An opening RT-PCR round employed HTBI primers and preceded a second-round multiplex PCR. TCRdb ran MiXCR on the multiplex PCR reads and lists one entry per CDR3 protein. The sample yields 600,000 to 950,000 distinct CDR3 sequences, approximately 40% seen once. The chain is built from TRBV19 and TRBJ2-7; TRBD2 might be the D (6 bases). The sequenced material came from peripheral blood. This receptor was taken from an adult man with Graves' ophthalmopathy. CDR3: CASSIGGAAYEQYF. The CDR3 region has the DNA TGTGCCAGTAGTATTGGCGGGGCCGCCTACGAGCAGTACTTC.